This entry lists 29 T cell receptor beta chains sequenced from one sample in a study of PD-L1 blockade in urothelial cancer. Clones were sequenced by immunoSEQ multiplex PCR, and TCRdb holds only the in-frame ones, with some missing. The sample has fewer than 50,000 clones; 90% are singletons. The sequencing used PBMCs, collected around atezolizumab (anti-PD-L1) treatment. These receptors were taken from a man in his 70s with urothelial cancer.

This chain connects TRBV6-1 to TRBJ1-5, with 7 bases lining up with TRBD1. The CDR3 length is 15 residues. V dropped 3 bases and J dropped 2; count of bases not matched to a gene: 4. Germline CDR1 reads MNHNS; CDR2 reads SASEGT. CDR3 DNA sequence: TGTGCCAGCAGTGATGACAGGGTTGGCAATCAGCCCCAGCATTTT. Translated, it gives CASSDDRVGNQPQHF.

This clone was seen a handful of times. This chain uses TRBV18 with TRBJ1-1; tentative D call: TRBD1 (5 bases). CDR1 KGHSH and CDR2 LQKENI come from the germline V gene. The CDR3 consists of 14 residues. Trimming shortened V by 1 base and J by 2 bases, and 8 bases separated the two germline ends. Here the CDR3 DNA reads TGTGCCAGCTCACCACAGGGGATAAACACTGAAGCTTTCTTT. Translated, it gives CASSPQGINTEAFF.

This sequence joins TRBV5-1 and TRBJ2-7; 10 positions match TRBD2. CDR1 is SGHRS, CDR2 YFSETQ, per germline. This CDR3 contains 15 residues. V was clipped by 0 bases and J by 4 bases; unmatched bases: 4. DNA for the CDR3: TGCGCCAGCAGCTTGGCGTCTAGCGGGGGATACGAGCAGTACTTC. Encoded protein: CASSLASSGGYEQYF. The full variable domain, its missing parts supplied by reference TRBV5-1 and TRBJ2-7, is KAGVTQTPRYLIKTRGQQVTLSCSPISGHRSVSWYQQTPGQGLQFLFEYFSETQRNKGNFPGRFSGRQFSNSRSEMNVSTLELGDSALYLCASSLASSGGYEQYFGPGTRLTVT.

The chain employs TRBV28 and TRBJ1-4; the D is unclear. CDR3 length equals 13 residues. CDR1 is MDHEN and CDR2 is SYDVKM in the germline V gene. V was cut by 3 bases and J by 5 bases, with 7 bases left in between. CDR3 nucleotide sequence: TGTGCCAGCAGTTTTACTAGAAATGAAAAACTGTTTTTT. As protein: CASSFTRNEKLFF.

The CDR3 loop is CASSNGQGAYEQYF. The CDR3 nucleotides are TGCGCCAGCAGCAACGGACAGGGGGCTTACGAGCAGTACTTC. The chain combines TRBV5-1 with TRBJ2-7, with TRBD1 matching 11 bases. The CDR3 is 14 amino acids. Germline V gene sequence: CDR1 SGHRS, CDR2 YFSETQ. The J segment lost 4 bases and the V segment lost 4 bases, leaving 4 bases of the junction unmatched.

This CDR3 reads CASSPYISRTGGSYNEQFF. CDR3 coding DNA: TGTGCCAGCAGTCCCTATATTTCACGGACAGGTGGGTCCTACAATGAGCAGTTCTTC. The chain recombines TRBV28 with TRBJ2-1; 7 bases align to TRBD1. With V trimmed by 5 bases and J by 1 base, 17 bases remained unmatched. Germline V lookup: CDR1 MDHEN, CDR2 SYDVKM. The CDR3 consists of 19 residues.

CDR3 loop: CASRTIAGGPGEQYF. The CDR3 DNA reads TGCGCCAGCAGGACTATAGCGGGAGGGCCGGGGGAGCAGTACTTC. The J gene is TRBJ2-7, the V gene TRBV5-1; TRBD2 agrees at 11 bases. CDR3 length equals 15 residues. CDR1 SGHRS and CDR2 YFSETQ come from the germline V gene. Trimming took 5 bases from V and 7 from J; bases not matched to a gene: 11. Using reference TRBV5-1 and TRBJ2-7 for the parts outside the CDR3, the full variable domain is KAGVTQTPRYLIKTRGQQVTLSCSPISGHRSVSWYQQTPGQGLQFLFEYFSETQRNKGNFPGRFSGRQFSNSRSEMNVSTLELGDSALYLCASRTIAGGPGEQYFGPGTRLTVT.

The genes are TRBV28 and TRBJ1-3; perhaps TRBD1 as D (6 bases). CDR1 and CDR2 (germline): MDHEN, SYDVKM. The CDR3 has 15 residues. Between the trimmed V and J ends, which lost 4 bases and 0 bases, there was a span of 10 bases. CDR3 in amino acids: CASSSTGFSGNTIYF. CDR3 nucleotide sequence: TGTGCCAGCAGTTCAACAGGGTTCTCTGGAAACACCATATATTTT.

This clone has a single count. This chain connects TRBV6-5 to TRBJ1-2; tentatively, D is TRBD1 (6 bases). Germline loops: CDR1 MNHEY, CDR2 SVGAGI. Trimming took 4 bases from V and 8 from J, leaving 8 bases between them. This CDR3 region has 11 residues. The CDR3 sequence: CASSWGGGYTF. The DNA of the CDR3 is TGTGCCAGCAGTTGGGGGGGCGGCTACACCTTC.

V usage is TRBV27 and J usage is TRBJ1-1; 10 nucleotides match TRBD1. Germline CDR1 and CDR2: MNHEY and SMNVEV (reference sequence). Unmatched junction bases numbered 7, after V lost 0 bases and J lost 0 bases. The CDR3 runs to 18 residues. CDR3 bases: TGTGCCAGCAGTTTATCGCGGGGACAGGGGATGATGAACACTGAAGCTTTCTTT. Translating gives CASSLSRGQGMMNTEAFF.

The rearrangement links TRBV5-1 to TRBJ2-5; perhaps TRBD1 as D (5 bases). V lost 0 bases and J lost 4, with 10 bases in between. This CDR3 region has 14 residues. CDR1 is SGHRS, CDR2 YFSETQ, per germline. CDR3 bases: TGCGCCAGCAGCTTGGGGGGCGACCTAGAGACCCAGTACTTC. This encodes CASSLGGDLETQYF.

This clone was seen once. For the CDR3, the DNA is TGTGCCAGCAGCCTAGAGAGGATTAGCGGAGCCAGTAGAGATACGCAGTATTTT. Protein sequence: CASSLERISGASRDTQYF. The chain joins TRBV4-2 to TRBJ2-3; weak D call: TRBD2 (6 bases). This CDR3 contains 18 residues. Germline CDR1 LGHNA, CDR2 YNFKEQ. Between the trimmed V and J ends, which lost 4 bases and 5 bases, there was a span of 25 bases.

The J gene is TRBJ1-5, the V gene TRBV23-1; D uncertain. TRBV23-1 is labeled an ORF, and its function is uncertain. The CDR3 covers 16 residues. Trimming left V 9 bases short and J 0 bases short, with 18 bases between. CDR3 sequence reads: CASKIPTKHSNQPQHF. CDR3 nucleotides: TGCGCCAGTAAAATACCCACTAAACATAGCAATCAGCCCCAGCATTTT.

The chain carries TRBV2 and TRBJ1-1; D might be TRBD1 (6 bases). Germline lookup yields CDR1 SNHLY and CDR2 FYNNEI. The CDR3 totals 19 residues. V was pared by 7 bases and J by 1 base, with 28 bases between. This chain's CDR3 is CASTRLPRGAGVANTEAFF. The CDR3 nucleotides read TGTGCCAGCACTCGTCTCCCCAGGGGTGCAGGGGTGGCGAACACTGAAGCTTTCTTT.

A few counts support this clone. The rearrangement joins TRBV10-3 to TRBJ1-1; D not certain. With 7 bases removed from V and 2 bases from J, the gap between germline ends came to 14 bases. CDR1 and CDR2 from the germline V gene are ENHRY and SYGVKD. The CDR3 runs to 14 residues. The CDR3 DNA follows: TGTGCCATCACCCTAGGCGGGATCAACACTGAAGCTTTCTTT. Protein: CAITLGGINTEAFF.

This clone was seen just once. The chain uses TRBV4-1 and TRBJ2-7; 8 bases fit TRBD1. The CDR3 runs to 15 residues. The V segment lost 5 bases and the J segment 5 bases; nucleotides outside the gene matches: 11. CDR1 MGHRA and CDR2 YSYEKL come from the germline V gene. The CDR3 loop reads CASSFLTGARNEQYF. CDR3 DNA sequence: TGCGCCAGCAGCTTCTTGACAGGGGCTAGGAACGAGCAGTACTTC.

This CDR3 reads CASRREAGGELFF. As DNA, the CDR3 is TGTGCCAGCAGGCGGGAGGCAGGCGGGGAGCTGTTTTTT. This sequence joins TRBV6-4 and TRBJ2-2, with TRBD2 identical over 8 bases. Germline V gene sequence: CDR1 MRHNA, CDR2 SNTAGT. CDR3 length: 13 residues. V shed 6 bases and J 7 bases; nucleotides not matched to a gene: 4.

This sequence joins TRBV27 and TRBJ2-7; 10 bases line up with TRBD1. Trimming took 3 bases from V and 3 from J; bases not matched to a gene: 8. CDR1 MNHEY and CDR2 SMNVEV come from the germline V gene (reference sequence). The CDR3 is 16 residues long. The CDR3 here is CASSFQRTGGFYEQYF. The CDR3 DNA reads TGTGCCAGCAGTTTTCAAAGGACAGGGGGTTTCTACGAGCAGTACTTC.

The genes are TRBV9 and TRBJ2-3, with TRBD2 matching over 12 bases. The germline CDR1 and CDR2 sequences are SGDLS and YYNGEE. The CDR3 spans 15 residues. V shed 3 bases and J 6 bases; nucleotides not matched to a gene: 5. The CDR3 nucleotides read TGTGCCAGCAGCGAACTAGCGGGAGGAGTGGATACGCAGTATTTT. It is translated as CASSELAGGVDTQYF. Together with reference TRBV9 and TRBJ2-3, the CDR3 gives the full variable domain: DSGVTQTPKHLITATGQRVTLRCSPRSGDLSVYWYQQSLDQGLQFLIQYYNGEERAKGNILERFSAQQFPDLHSELNLSSLELGDSALYFCASSELAGGVDTQYFGPGTRLTVL.

This rearrangement joins TRBV5-6 to TRBJ2-2; 10 bases line up with TRBD2. The CDR3 spans 14 residues. J was trimmed by 10 bases and V by 2 bases; bases with no gene match: 5. Germline CDR1 is SGHDT and CDR2 is YYEEEE. CDR3: CASSFSSGRAELFF. The CDR3 DNA reads as TGTGCCAGCAGCTTCTCTAGCGGGAGAGCGGAGCTGTTTTTT.

The chain has TRBV7-8 and TRBJ2-1, with 10 nucleotides matching TRBD2. V was clipped by 5 bases and J by 4 bases; unmatched bases: 11. The CDR3 spans 17 residues. In germline, CDR1 is SGHVS, CDR2 FQNEAQ. As DNA, the CDR3 is TGTGCCAGCAGCCCGTGGACTAGCGGAGGCCGATACAATGAGCAGTTCTTC. This gives the protein CASSPWTSGGRYNEQFF.

The rearrangement joins TRBV5-4 to TRBJ2-5, with 7 bases identical to TRBD2. CDR1 is SGHNT, CDR2 YYREEE, per germline (reference sequence). The V gene end was trimmed by 4 bases and the J gene end by 2 bases; junction bases not matched to a gene: 8. CDR3 size: 15 residues. CDR3 protein: CASSLPGRMQETQYF. Here the CDR3 DNA reads TGTGCCAGCAGCCTTCCCGGGAGGATGCAAGAGACCCAGTACTTC.

The gene calls are TRBV5-5 and TRBJ2-1, with 10 positions matching TRBD2. CDR3 length equals 16 residues. The germline gives CDR1 SGHKS, CDR2 YYEKEE (reference sequence). V gave up 5 bases and J gave up 1 base; unmatched junction bases: 6. CDR3 DNA sequence: TGTGCCAGCAGTCACATTAGCGGGAGGTCCTACAATGAGCAGTTCTTC. Its protein product is CASSHISGRSYNEQFF. Looking up the rest from reference TRBV5-5 and TRBJ2-1 gives the full variable domain: DAGVTQSPTHLIKTRGQQVTLRCSPISGHKSVSWYQQVLGQGPQFIFQYYEKEERGRGNFPDRFSARQFPNYSSELNVNALLLGDSALYLCASSHISGRSYNEQFFGPGTRLTVL.

The CDR3 loop reads CASSLPPDTGPIPSYSGNTIYF. As DNA, the CDR3 is TGTGCCAGCAGTCTTCCTCCCGATACAGGCCCGATACCTTCTTACTCTGGAAACACCATATATTTT. The rearrangement joins TRBV27 to TRBJ1-3; a weak D match, TRBD1 (5 bases). This CDR3 contains 22 residues. Trimming took off 5 bases at V and 0 bases at J, with 32 bases between the two ends. Germline values: CDR1 MNHEY, CDR2 SMNVEV (reference sequence).

The V call is TRBV19, the J call TRBJ1-1; TRBD1 agrees at 7 bases. Germline CDR1 and CDR2: LNHDA and SQIVND (reference sequence). V trimming: 7 bases; J trimming: 4 bases; junction bases outside the gene matches: 12. The CDR3 runs to 15 residues. In DNA form, the CDR3 reads TGTGCCAGTATTTTGTTATCAGGGGGAACCACTGAAGCTTTCTTT. This translates into CASILLSGGTTEAFF.

This rearrangement joins TRBV10-2 to TRBJ2-1, with unresolved D. With 4 bases removed from V and 2 bases from J, the gap between germline ends came to 9 bases. This CDR3 spans 14 amino acids. Germline assignment: CDR1 WSHSY and CDR2 SAAADI. The CDR3 nucleotides are TGCGCCAGCAGTGGGGCACACGCCTACAATGAGCAGTTCTTC. Translating gives CASSGAHAYNEQFF.

V is TRBV10-3 and J is TRBJ1-1, with a tentative D call TRBD1 (5 bases). This CDR3 spans 15 amino acids. With 7 bases removed from V and 0 bases from J, the gap between germline ends came to 15 bases. From germline, CDR1 is ENHRY and CDR2 SYGVKD. The CDR3 DNA reads TGTGCCATCACCTCGTCAGGGACTTTGAACACTGAAGCTTTCTTT. Encoded protein: CAITSSGTLNTEAFF.

This clone was recorded a few times. The chain joins TRBV5-1 to TRBJ1-2; D might be TRBD1 (5 bases). The CDR3 runs to 18 residues. CDR1 and CDR2 from the germline V gene are SGHRS and YFSETQ. V was clipped by 1 base and J by 4 bases, with 23 bases between them. Written as DNA, the CDR3 is TGCGCCAGCAGCTTGTATCCGATCGGGCGGGGCTCGGGCTATGGCTACACCTTC. Translating it yields CASSLYPIGRGSGYGYTF.

The chain links TRBV19 to TRBJ2-1, with 10 bases aligning to TRBD1. Per germline, CDR1 LNHDA and CDR2 SQIVND (reference sequence). The CDR3 has 14 amino acids. The CDR3 here is CASRRTGGTNEQFF. CDR3 bases: TGTGCTTCAAGAAGGACAGGGGGGACTAATGAGCAGTTCTTC.